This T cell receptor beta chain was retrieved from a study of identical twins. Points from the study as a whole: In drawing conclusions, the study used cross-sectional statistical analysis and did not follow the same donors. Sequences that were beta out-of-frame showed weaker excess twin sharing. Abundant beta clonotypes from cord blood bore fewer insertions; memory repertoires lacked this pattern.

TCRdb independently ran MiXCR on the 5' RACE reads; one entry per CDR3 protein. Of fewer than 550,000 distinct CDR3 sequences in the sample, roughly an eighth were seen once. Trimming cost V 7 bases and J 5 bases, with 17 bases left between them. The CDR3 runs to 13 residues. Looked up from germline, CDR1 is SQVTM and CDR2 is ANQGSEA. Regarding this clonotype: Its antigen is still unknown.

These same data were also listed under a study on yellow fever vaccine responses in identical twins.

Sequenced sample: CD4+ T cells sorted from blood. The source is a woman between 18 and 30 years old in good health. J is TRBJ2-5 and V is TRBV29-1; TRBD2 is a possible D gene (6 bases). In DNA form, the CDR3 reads TGCAGCGCCGTGATCGGGGGTTTGGAGACCCAGTACTTC. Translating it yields CSAVIGGLETQYF.